This T cell receptor (beta chain) is from a study of T cell repertoires in cytomegalovirus infection. About the study: Public signatures in TCR beta pointed to CMV infection and matching HLA type.

In this sample, this clonotype turned up once. TCRdb reprocessed the reads via MiXCR and lists one record per CDR3 protein. This table has under 350,000 distinct CDR3 sequences, approximately 8.9% appearing once. This CDR3 has 14 amino acids. The germline CDR1 and CDR2 sequences are SNHLY and FYNNEI. V lost 2 bases and J lost 6, with 12 bases in between. The TCR was taken from a human donor in good health (CMV status not recorded). Some clones in this sample may be carry-over from other donors' samples. The source material was PBMCs. V usage is TRBV2 and J usage is TRBJ2-3; no reliable D call. CDR3 region: CASSETVLVDTQYF. The DNA for the CDR3 is TGTGCCAGCAGTGAAACTGTTTTGGTTGATACGCAGTATTTT.